Following are 23 T cell receptor beta chains from one sample sequenced in a study of blood T cell dynamics during melanoma immunotherapy. Time point noted: pre-treatment baseline. The method was immunoSEQ multiplex PCR; TCRdb's version includes in-frame clones alone and lacks a portion of them. The data show under 20,000 clones, with about 83% seen just once and roughly 7.1% held by the top ten. The sample consisted of blood, taken from a patient treated with checkpoint blockade. The source of these receptors is a human donor with melanoma.

The V call is TRBV13, the J call TRBJ2-2, with TRBD1 identical over 7 bases. Germline loops: CDR1 PRHDT, CDR2 FYEKMQ (reference sequence). The CDR3 spans 15 residues. V lost 3 bases and J lost 1; bases outside the gene matches: 2. The DNA of the CDR3 is TGTGCCAGCAGCTTGGGACAGCGGAACACCGGGGAGCTGTTTTTT. This encodes CASSLGQRNTGELFF.

This clone has a single count. This sequence joins TRBV7-9 and TRBJ1-2, with no clear D. The V gene's germline CDR1 is SEHNR and CDR2 FQNEAQ (reference sequence). V lost 1 base and J 4 bases, leaving 13 bases between the germline ends. This CDR3 is 15 amino acids long. The CDR3 here is CASSLVALKGYGYTF. CDR3 DNA sequence: TGTGCCAGCAGCTTAGTCGCACTCAAAGGCTATGGCTACACCTTC.

The chain carries TRBV5-5 and TRBJ2-7; 11 positions agree with TRBD2. Germline V CDR1 and CDR2: SGHKS, YYEKEE (reference sequence). The CDR3 covers 14 residues. Germline trimming cut 7 bases from V and 3 bases from J; bases unmatched to any gene: 6. The CDR3 nucleotides are TGTGCCAGCCTCCGTACTAGCGGGAGCTACGAGCAGTACTTC. Amino acids: CASLRTSGSYEQYF. Together with reference TRBV5-5 and TRBJ2-7, the CDR3 gives the full variable domain: DAGVTQSPTHLIKTRGQQVTLRCSPISGHKSVSWYQQVLGQGPQFIFQYYEKEERGRGNFPDRFSARQFPNYSSELNVNALLLGDSALYLCASLRTSGSYEQYFGPGTRLTVT.

This chain connects TRBV5-1 to TRBJ2-3, with D tentatively TRBD1 or TRBD2 (7 bases each). From germline, CDR1 is SGHRS and CDR2 YFSETQ. Trimming pared 4 bases from V and 3 bases from J, leaving 18 bases between. The CDR3 totals 16 residues. CDR3 amino acids: CASSHRGGGVTDTQYF. The CDR3 region has the DNA TGCGCCAGCAGCCACAGGGGAGGGGGTGTGACAGATACGCAGTATTTT.

The chain uses TRBV30 and TRBJ2-5; 7 nucleotides line up with TRBD2. The J call may not be correct, given that the DNA end is closer to TRBJ2-7. Germline V gene data show CDR1 as GTSNPN and CDR2 as SVGIG (reference sequence). There are 14 residues in the CDR3. The CDR3 loop is CAWSVTPSGYEQYF. CDR3 in DNA: TGTGCCTGGAGTGTAACCCCTAGCGGCTACGAGCAGTACTTC.

This chain links TRBV4-3 with TRBJ2-3; TRBD1 aligns across 7 bases. CDR1 and CDR2 from the germline V gene are LGHNA and YSLEER. CDR3 length: 13 amino acids. V shed 4 bases, J shed 8 bases, and the junction held 6 bases outside the gene matches. This CDR3 is CASSRDRVGTQYF. In nucleotides, the CDR3 is TGCGCCAGCAGCCGAGACAGGGTGGGTACGCAGTATTTT.

In this sample, this clone turned up once. The gene calls are TRBV2 and TRBJ2-5, with D tentatively TRBD1 or TRBD2 (5 bases each). Trimming cost V 3 bases and J 7 bases, with 21 bases left between them. CDR1 and CDR2 (germline): SNHLY, FYNNEI. CDR3 size: 16 residues. CDR3 coding DNA: TGTGCCAGCAGTGAGACGGGTGGGACGGTCGTCGGGACCCAGTACTTC. It encodes CASSETGGTVVGTQYF. The whole variable domain, remainder taken from reference TRBV2 and TRBJ2-5, is EPEVTQTPSHQVTQMGQEVILRCVPISNHLYFYWYRQILGQKVEFLVSFYNNEISEKSEIFDDQFSVERPDGSNFTLKIRSTKLEDSAMYFCASSETGGTVVGTQYFGPGTRLLVL.

The genes are TRBV5-1 and TRBJ2-3; no clear D gene. Trimming shortened V by 4 bases and J by 0 bases, and 12 bases separated the two germline ends. The CDR3 spans 15 residues. Germline CDR1 is SGHRS and CDR2 is YFSETQ. This CDR3 reads CASSPKGSSTDTQYF. The DNA for the CDR3 is TGCGCCAGCAGCCCCAAGGGATCTAGCACAGATACGCAGTATTTT.

The chain employs TRBV9 and TRBJ2-3, with TRBD2 identical over 10 bases. The CDR3 contains 17 residues. CDR1 is SGDLS, CDR2 YYNGEE, per germline. After removal of 3 bases from V and 10 bases from J, the junction contained 17 bases not matched to a gene. CDR3 bases: TGTGCCAGCAGCGCACCCGGTTCTAGCGGGAGAGGGTTGTCGCAGTATTTT. Translation: CASSAPGSSGRGLSQYF.

This chain uses TRBV6-6 with TRBJ2-2, with 7 bases that match TRBD1. The CDR3 totals 16 residues. Germline V CDR1 and CDR2: MNHNY, SVGAGI (reference sequence). The V gene end was trimmed by 0 bases and the J gene end by 3 bases; junction bases not matched to a gene: 4. The CDR3 nucleotides read TGTGCCAGCAGTTACTCCCGAAGGGGGCACACCGGGGAGCTGTTTTTT. Its translation: CASSYSRRGHTGELFF.

The chain has TRBV2 and TRBJ2-2; possibly TRBD2 for D (5 bases). Trimming removed 7 bases from V and 4 bases from J, with 10 bases in between. There are 13 residues in the CDR3. Germline CDR1 reads SNHLY; CDR2 reads FYNNEI. CDR3 sequence reads: CASTRGTTGELFF. The CDR3 nucleotides read TGTGCCAGCACCCGGGGAACCACCGGGGAGCTGTTTTTT. Using reference TRBV2 and TRBJ2-2 for the parts outside the CDR3, the full variable domain is EPEVTQTPSHQVTQMGQEVILRCVPISNHLYFYWYRQILGQKVEFLVSFYNNEISEKSEIFDDQFSVERPDGSNFTLKIRSTKLEDSAMYFCASTRGTTGELFFGEGSRLTVL.

This chain links TRBV11-1 with TRBJ1-3; no clear D. The length of the CDR3 is 16 residues. CDR1 is SGHAT and CDR2 is FQDESV in the germline V gene (reference sequence). V dropped 1 base and J dropped 0 bases, with 10 bases sitting between them. The CDR3 reads CASSLDRGGSGNTIYF. CDR3 in DNA: TGTGCCAGCAGCTTAGACCGAGGAGGCTCTGGAAACACCATATATTTT.

In this sample, this clone turned up once. J is TRBJ2-1 and V is TRBV23-1; D tentatively reads TRBD1 or TRBD2 (5 bases each). TRBV23-1 is given ORF status, its function remaining uncertain. The CDR3 runs 16 residues. The germline V and J ends were trimmed by 4 bases and 2 bases, with 15 bases remaining between them. CDR3 amino acids: CASSPRRGDTYNEQFF. In DNA, the CDR3 is TGCGCCAGCAGTCCCCGTCGAGGGGATACCTACAATGAGCAGTTCTTC.

The chain links TRBV5-1 to TRBJ2-3; D is unresolved. Trimming pared 4 bases from V and 4 bases from J, leaving 10 bases between. Germline V gene data show CDR1 as SGHRS and CDR2 as YFSETQ. The CDR3 contains 13 residues. This CDR3 is CASSTSRADTQYF. CDR3 nucleotides: TGCGCCAGCAGCACCTCGAGAGCAGATACGCAGTATTTT.

This rearrangement joins TRBV10-3 to TRBJ1-6; TRBD1 aligns across 10 bases. With 6 bases clipped from V and 8 bases from J, the junction kept 4 bases outside the gene matches. This CDR3 has 14 residues. Germline CDR1 is ENHRY and CDR2 is SYGVKD. In DNA, the CDR3 is TGTGCCATCAGAAGGACAGGGGGAGATTCACCCCTCCACTTT. Translated: CAIRRTGGDSPLHF.

The chain uses TRBV19 and TRBJ2-7, with 12 bases identical to TRBD1. The CDR3 length is 14 residues. The V and J ends lost 3 bases and 6 bases, in that order; junction bases with no gene match: 3. Germline CDR1 reads LNHDA; CDR2 reads SQIVND (reference sequence). CDR3 DNA: TGTGCCAGTAGTATGGGACAGGGGGCGAGCGAGCAGTACTTC. Protein product: CASSMGQGASEQYF.

In its sample, this clone was seen once. The rearrangement uses TRBV7-2 and TRBJ1-3; TRBD1 might be the D (5 bases). The CDR3 runs 13 residues. V dropped 6 bases and J dropped 3 bases, with 9 bases sitting between them. From germline, CDR1 is SGHTA and CDR2 FQGNSA. CDR3 bases: TGTGCCAGCAGTGGGGGGGTTGGAAACACCATATATTTT. Its protein is CASSGGVGNTIYF.

The chain uses TRBV28 and TRBJ2-5; TRBD2 agrees at 9 bases. This CDR3 is built from 17 residues. The J segment lost 1 base and the V segment lost 6 bases, leaving 12 bases of the junction unmatched. Germline CDR1 and CDR2: MDHEN and SYDVKM. For the CDR3, the DNA is TGTGCCAGCAGCTCGCCCGGCACTAGCGGGCTCCAAGAGACCCAGTACTTC. It codes for CASSSPGTSGLQETQYF. Filled out from reference TRBV28 and TRBJ2-5, the complete variable domain reads DVKVTQSSRYLVKRTGEKVFLECVQDMDHENMFWYRQDPGLGLRLIYFSYDVKMKEKGDIPEGYSVSREKKERFSLILESASTNQTSMYLCASSSPGTSGLQETQYFGPGTRLLVL.

The CDR3 region has the DNA TGTGCCAGCAGCGTAGACCCCGCCCTGGGCTATGGCTACACCTTC. Amino acid sequence: CASSVDPALGYGYTF. The genes are TRBV9 and TRBJ1-2; no definite D call. The CDR3 is made up of 15 amino acids. Germline V CDR1 and CDR2: SGDLS, YYNGEE. The V end lost 0 bases, the J end lost 4 bases, and 13 bases lay between the germline ends.

This chain links TRBV30 with TRBJ2-1, with D possibly TRBD1 on 6 matching bases. Trimming shortened V by 0 bases and J by 8 bases, and 17 bases separated the two germline ends. There are 15 residues in the CDR3. The germline V gene encodes CDR1 GTSNPN and CDR2 SVGIG (reference sequence). CDR3 in amino acids: CAWSVGAGVGYEQFF. In nucleotides, the CDR3 is TGTGCCTGGAGTGTAGGCGCAGGGGTGGGGTATGAGCAGTTCTTC.

The chain joins TRBV9 to TRBJ2-7, with no clear D. This CDR3 region has 15 residues. Deletions cut 0 bases from V and 5 bases from J, with 15 bases between. The germline CDR1 and CDR2 sequences are SGDLS and YYNGEE. For the CDR3, the DNA is TGTGCCAGCAGCGTAGTAGGAACAAGAGGCGACGAGCAGTACTTC. It codes for CASSVVGTRGDEQYF. The variable domain in full, completed from reference TRBV9 and TRBJ2-7, reads DSGVTQTPKHLITATGQRVTLRCSPRSGDLSVYWYQQSLDQGLQFLIQYYNGEERAKGNILERFSAQQFPDLHSELNLSSLELGDSALYFCASSVVGTRGDEQYFGPGTRLTVT.

The J gene is TRBJ2-2, the V gene TRBV6-6, with 10 bases that match TRBD1. V dropped 6 bases and J dropped 4; count of bases not matched to a gene: 8. This CDR3 contains 16 residues. The germline V gene encodes CDR1 MNHNY and CDR2 SVGAGI (reference sequence). CDR3 loop: CASSPPGQGSTGELFF. The CDR3 coding sequence is TGTGCCAGCAGCCCACCGGGACAGGGGAGCACCGGGGAGCTGTTTTTT.

CDR3 nucleotide sequence: TGCAGTGCTCTCTTAACCGGGGAGCTGTTTTTT. It codes for CSALLTGELFF. This chain connects TRBV20-1 to TRBJ2-2; D call uncertain. The CDR3 totals 11 residues. Trimming took off 5 bases at V and 5 bases at J, with 6 bases between the two ends. Germline CDR1 reads DFQATT; CDR2 reads SNEGSKA (reference sequence).